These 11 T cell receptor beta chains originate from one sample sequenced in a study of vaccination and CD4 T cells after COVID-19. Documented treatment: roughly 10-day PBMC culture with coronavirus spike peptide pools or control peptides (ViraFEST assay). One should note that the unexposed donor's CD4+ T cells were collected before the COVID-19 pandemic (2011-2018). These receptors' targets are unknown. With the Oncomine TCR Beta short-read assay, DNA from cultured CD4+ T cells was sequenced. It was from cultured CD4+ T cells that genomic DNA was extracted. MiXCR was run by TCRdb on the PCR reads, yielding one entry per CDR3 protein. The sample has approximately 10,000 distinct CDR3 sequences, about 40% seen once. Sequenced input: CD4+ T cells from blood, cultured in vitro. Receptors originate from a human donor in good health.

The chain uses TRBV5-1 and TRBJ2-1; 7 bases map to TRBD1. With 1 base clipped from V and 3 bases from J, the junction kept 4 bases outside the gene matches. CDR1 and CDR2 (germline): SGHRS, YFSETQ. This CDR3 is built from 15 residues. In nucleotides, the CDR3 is TGCGCCAGCAGCTTGATACGGACAGGCTACAATGAGCAGTTCTTC. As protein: CASSLIRTGYNEQFF.

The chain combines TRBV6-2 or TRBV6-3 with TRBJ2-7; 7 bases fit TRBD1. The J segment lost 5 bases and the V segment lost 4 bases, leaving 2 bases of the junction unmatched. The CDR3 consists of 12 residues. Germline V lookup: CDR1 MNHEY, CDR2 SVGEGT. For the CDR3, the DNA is TGTGCCAGCAGTTGGGACAGCAACGAGCAGTACTTC. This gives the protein CASSWDSNEQYF.

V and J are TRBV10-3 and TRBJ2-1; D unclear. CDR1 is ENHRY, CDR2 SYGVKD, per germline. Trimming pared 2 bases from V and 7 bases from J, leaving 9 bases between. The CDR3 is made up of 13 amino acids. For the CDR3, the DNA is TGTGCCATCAGTGAGGAGTTGGGGAATGAGCAGTTCTTC. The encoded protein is CAISEELGNEQFF.

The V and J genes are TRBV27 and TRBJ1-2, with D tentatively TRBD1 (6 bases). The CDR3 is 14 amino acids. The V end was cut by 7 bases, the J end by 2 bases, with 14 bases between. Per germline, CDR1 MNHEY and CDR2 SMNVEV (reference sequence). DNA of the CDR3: TGTGCCAGCACCCCACAGGGAAAAAACTATGGCTACACCTTC. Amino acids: CASTPQGKNYGYTF.

The CDR3 DNA reads as TGTGCCTGGAGTGTACCTCTACTAGGAAATGAGCAGTTCTTC. This codes for CAWSVPLLGNEQFF. The chain has TRBV30 and TRBJ2-1; tentatively, D is TRBD2 (5 bases). Trimming removed 0 bases from V and 7 bases from J, with 13 bases in between. The CDR3 covers 14 residues. Germline V gene data show CDR1 as GTSNPN and CDR2 as SVGIG (reference sequence).

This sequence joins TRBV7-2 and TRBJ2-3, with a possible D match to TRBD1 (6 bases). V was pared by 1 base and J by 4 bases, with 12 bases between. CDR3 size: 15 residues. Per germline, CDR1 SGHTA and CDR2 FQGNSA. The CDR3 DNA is TGTGCCAGCAGCTTAGACAGGGTTAATTCAGATACGCAGTATTTT. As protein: CASSLDRVNSDTQYF.

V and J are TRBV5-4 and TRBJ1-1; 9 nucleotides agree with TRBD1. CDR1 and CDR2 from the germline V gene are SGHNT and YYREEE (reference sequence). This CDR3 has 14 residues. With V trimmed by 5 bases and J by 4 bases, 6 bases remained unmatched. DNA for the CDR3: TGTGCCAGCAGTTCCGGGACAGGGAGCACTGAAGCTTTCTTT. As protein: CASSSGTGSTEAFF.

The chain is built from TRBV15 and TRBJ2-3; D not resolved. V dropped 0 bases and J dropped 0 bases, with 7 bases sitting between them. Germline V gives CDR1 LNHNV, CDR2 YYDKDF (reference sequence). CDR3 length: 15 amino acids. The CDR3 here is CATSRDQKSTDTQYF. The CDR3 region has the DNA TGTGCCACCAGCAGAGATCAGAAGAGCACAGATACGCAGTATTTT.

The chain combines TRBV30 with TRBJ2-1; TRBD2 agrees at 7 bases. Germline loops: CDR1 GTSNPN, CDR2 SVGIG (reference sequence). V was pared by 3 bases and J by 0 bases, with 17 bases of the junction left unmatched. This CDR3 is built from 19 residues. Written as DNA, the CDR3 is TGTGCCTGGAGACGAGTCGGTAGCGGGCTTAAAAGCTCCTACAATGAGCAGTTCTTC. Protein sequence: CAWRRVGSGLKSSYNEQFF.

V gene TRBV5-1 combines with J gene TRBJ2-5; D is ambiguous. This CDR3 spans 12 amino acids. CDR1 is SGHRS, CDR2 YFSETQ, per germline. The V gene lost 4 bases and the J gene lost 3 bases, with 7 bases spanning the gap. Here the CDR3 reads CASSLPEETQYF. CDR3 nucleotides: TGCGCCAGCAGCCTTCCTGAAGAGACCCAGTACTTC.

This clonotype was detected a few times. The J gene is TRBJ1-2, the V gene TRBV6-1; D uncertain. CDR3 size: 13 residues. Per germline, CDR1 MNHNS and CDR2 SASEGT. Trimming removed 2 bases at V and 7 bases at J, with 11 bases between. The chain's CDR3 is CASSERAGAGYTF. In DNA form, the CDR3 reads TGTGCCAGCAGTGAACGGGCGGGAGCTGGCTACACCTTC.